These 27 T cell receptor beta chains share one sample of origin, sequenced in a study of T cell repertoires in cytomegalovirus infection. TCRdb re-analysed the reads in MiXCR, keeping a single row per CDR3 protein. The sample contains 830,000 or so distinct CDR3 sequences, 30% to 35% of which appear only once. Their recognized antigens are unknown. The sample here was cultured CD8+ T cells from PBMCs, taken from culture after CMV antigen stimulation. These TCRs come from a human donor in good health (CMV status not recorded). Some clones in this sample may be carry-over from other donors' samples.

This clonotype was found a few times. J is TRBJ2-5 and V is TRBV20-1, with D maybe TRBD1 (6 bases). The CDR3 is 14 amino acids. Germline V gives CDR1 DFQATT, CDR2 SNEGSKA (reference sequence). V lost 4 bases and J 2 bases, leaving 14 bases between the germline ends. The CDR3 region is CSATLLRGQETQYF. CDR3 nucleotide sequence: TGCAGTGCTACACTTTTAAGGGGGCAAGAGACCCAGTACTTC.

This chain connects TRBV27 to TRBJ1-5, with D uncertain. The V end lost 4 bases, the J end lost 3 bases, and 10 bases lay between the germline ends. Germline-derived CDR1 and CDR2 are MNHEY and SMNVEV (reference sequence). The CDR3 covers 14 residues. CDR3 protein: CASSSTGPNQPQHF. The DNA of the CDR3 is TGTGCCAGCAGTTCGACCGGTCCCAATCAGCCCCAGCATTTT.

The gene calls are TRBV14 and TRBJ2-7; tentative D call: TRBD1 (6 bases). Germline V CDR1 and CDR2: SGHDN, FVKESK. V dropped 0 bases and J dropped 2 bases, with 17 bases sitting between them. The CDR3 is made up of 17 amino acids. The CDR3 loop reads CASSQDLVAGVAYEQYF. CDR3 nucleotides: TGTGCCAGCAGCCAAGATCTTGTGGCAGGGGTAGCCTACGAGCAGTACTTC.

This clonotype was observed a handful of times. The chain carries TRBV10-3 and TRBJ2-6; 10 bases map to TRBD1. V was pared by 2 bases and J by 2 bases, with 6 bases of the junction left unmatched. The CDR3 totals 18 residues. Germline values: CDR1 ENHRY, CDR2 SYGVKD. CDR3 loop: CAISERDRGYPGANVLTF. CDR3 sequence (DNA): TGTGCCATCAGTGAGAGGGACAGGGGATATCCTGGGGCCAACGTCCTGACTTTC.

The chain recombines TRBV27 with TRBJ2-7; D is unclear. V gave up 5 bases and J gave up 1 base, with 12 bases separating them. There are 14 residues in the CDR3. In germline, CDR1 is MNHEY, CDR2 SMNVEV (reference sequence). In DNA form, the CDR3 reads TGTGCCAGCAGTCAACGTGGGATGTCCTACGAGCAGTACTTC. It specifies CASSQRGMSYEQYF.

This clonotype was recorded a few times. Given a much more abundant clone one base away, this may be a read error. The rearrangement joins TRBV11-3 to TRBJ2-7; D unclear. The CDR3 is 13 amino acids. From germline, CDR1 is SGHNT and CDR2 YENEEA. The CDR3 spells CANSLGGVYEQYF. CDR3 nucleotide sequence: TGTGCCAACAGCTTAGGTGGTGTCTACGAGCAGTACTTC.

The V gene is TRBV6-5, the J gene TRBJ1-1; no clear D. Trimming cost V 6 bases and J 3 bases, with 14 bases left between them. The CDR3 spans 14 residues. Germline loops: CDR1 MNHEY, CDR2 SVGAGI. The CDR3 here is CASSYQPDYTEAFF. CDR3 nucleotide sequence: TGTGCCAGCAGCTATCAGCCTGATTACACTGAAGCTTTCTTT.

This CDR3 reads CASIVTGSNTEAFF. In nucleotides, the CDR3 is TGTGCCAGTATTGTGACAGGTTCGAACACTGAAGCTTTCTTT. The V gene is TRBV19, the J gene TRBJ1-1; tentatively, D is TRBD1 (6 bases). The germline V gene encodes CDR1 LNHDA and CDR2 SQIVND (reference sequence). V shed 7 bases and J shed 1 base, with 13 bases lying between them. The CDR3 loop spans 14 amino acids. The full variable domain, rest sourced from reference TRBV19 and TRBJ1-1, is DGGITQSPKYLFRKEGQNVTLSCEQNLNHDAMYWYRQDPGQGLRLIYYSQIVNDFQKGDIAEGYSVSREKKESFPLTVTSAQKNPTAFYLCASIVTGSNTEAFFGQGTRLTVV.

There are a few counts of this clonotype. V and J are TRBV6-6 and TRBJ2-3; 8 bases align to TRBD1. Trimming cost V 1 base and J 3 bases; bases outside gene matches: 6. CDR3 length: 16 amino acids. Germline-derived CDR1 and CDR2 are MNHNY and SVGAGI (reference sequence). This chain's CDR3 is CASSYWQGARTDTQYF. As DNA, the CDR3 is TGTGCCAGCAGTTACTGGCAGGGGGCGCGAACAGATACGCAGTATTTT.

There are a few counts of this clonotype. The chain recombines TRBV4-1 with TRBJ2-1, with D perhaps matching TRBD1 or TRBD2 (5 bases each). Trimming removed 4 bases from V and 0 bases from J, with 19 bases in between. CDR1 is MGHRA and CDR2 is YSYEKL in the germline V gene. This CDR3 spans 18 amino acids. In nucleotides, the CDR3 is TGCGCCAGCAGCCCCTTCACCGGGACCCCGAGCTCCTACAATGAGCAGTTCTTC. Its translation: CASSPFTGTPSSYNEQFF.

The chain employs TRBV7-6 and TRBJ2-7; D might be TRBD1 (5 bases). Germline lookup yields CDR1 SGHVS and CDR2 FNYEAQ. The V end lost 5 bases, the J end lost 7 bases, and 9 bases lay between the germline ends. The CDR3 is made up of 11 amino acids. CDR3 sequence: CASSSNREQYF. The CDR3 bases are TGTGCCAGCAGCAGCAACAGGGAGCAGTACTTC. The full variable domain, rest sourced from reference TRBV7-6 and TRBJ2-7, is GAGVSQSPRYKVTKRGQDVALRCDPISGHVSLYWYRQALGQGPEFLTYFNYEAQQDKSGLPNDRFSAERPEGSISTLTIQRTEQRDSAMYRCASSSNREQYFGPGTRLTVT.

The sample holds many counts of this clonotype. The chain uses TRBV7-6 and TRBJ2-2; no firm D call. The CDR3 runs to 14 residues. Trimming took 1 base from V and 3 from J, leaving 6 bases between them. CDR1 is SGHVS, CDR2 FNYEAQ, per germline. Here the CDR3 DNA reads TGTGCCAGCAGCTTAGGGACGGACACCGGGGAGCTGTTTTTT. Translation: CASSLGTDTGELFF.

This clonotype was picked up a small number of times. The V call is TRBV7-9, the J call TRBJ2-3; possible D gene TRBD2, 6 bases. Germline-derived CDR1 and CDR2 are SEHNR and FQNEAQ (reference sequence). The CDR3 sequence is 11 residues long. The ends were cut back, 2 bases at V and 13 bases at J, with 10 bases in the middle. CDR3 protein: CASSLSGEEYF. CDR3 sequence (DNA): TGTGCCAGCAGCTTATCGGGGGAGGAGTATTTT.

The chain couples TRBV5-6 to TRBJ1-5; perhaps TRBD1 as D (5 bases). V shed 0 bases and J shed 8 bases, with 18 bases lying between them. The germline V gene has CDR1 SGHDT and CDR2 YYEEEE. The length of the CDR3 is 16 residues. The CDR3 region has the DNA TGTGCCAGCAGCTTGGTAGGGGCAGGTAGTTCGGAGCCCCAGCATTTT. It is translated as CASSLVGAGSSEPQHF.

The rearrangement joins TRBV27 to TRBJ2-3; no clear D. The V end lost 3 bases, the J end lost 6 bases, and 13 bases lay between the germline ends. The V gene's germline CDR1 is MNHEY and CDR2 SMNVEV (reference sequence). The CDR3 totals 14 residues. The CDR3 nucleotides are TGTGCCAGCAGTTTGGTCTTCCGGCACGATACGCAGTATTTT. Protein product: CASSLVFRHDTQYF.

The chain is built from TRBV29-1 and TRBJ2-2, with 7 bases that match TRBD2. This CDR3 contains 13 residues. In germline, CDR1 is SQVTM, CDR2 ANQGSEA. This CDR3 reads CSGGGMDTGELFF. CDR3 DNA: TGCAGTGGCGGGGGAATGGACACCGGGGAGCTGTTTTTT.

This clonotype has a handful of counts. The rearrangement joins TRBV28 to TRBJ2-7; D is perhaps TRBD1 or TRBD2 (5 bases each). The germline V and J ends were trimmed by 4 bases and 7 bases, with 20 bases remaining between them. Germline V lookup: CDR1 MDHEN, CDR2 SYDVKM. The length of the CDR3 is 15 residues. The CDR3 bases are TGTGCCAGCAGTTCCTCGGGGCAGGATGCGAGGGAGCAGTACGTC. It encodes CASSSSGQDAREQYV.

This clonotype has just a few counts. The V gene is TRBV10-3, the J gene TRBJ1-2, with 8 positions matching TRBD1. CDR3 length: 12 residues. After removal of 11 bases from V and 7 bases from J, the junction contained 9 bases not matched to a gene. Germline loops: CDR1 ENHRY, CDR2 SYGVKD. This CDR3 is CALSTGERGYTF. The CDR3 DNA reads as TGTGCCCTCTCGACAGGGGAGCGTGGCTACACCTTC.

This sequence joins TRBV27 and TRBJ1-5; D gene unclear. The CDR3 loop spans 15 amino acids. Germline CDR1 reads MNHEY; CDR2 reads SMNVEV (reference sequence). With 4 bases removed from V and 0 bases from J, the gap between germline ends came to 10 bases. The CDR3 bases are TGTGCCAGCAGTTCCTCCCCCCATAGCAATCAGCCCCAGCATTTT. It specifies CASSSSPHSNQPQHF.

This clonotype came up many times. The rearrangement joins TRBV7-2 to TRBJ2-2; D tentatively reads TRBD1 or TRBD2 (6 bases each). Germline values: CDR1 SGHTA, CDR2 FQGNSA. CDR3 length: 13 amino acids. Trimming removed 5 bases from V and 7 bases from J, with 11 bases in between. CDR3 residues: CASSEGGFGELFF. The CDR3, as DNA: TGTGCCAGCAGCGAGGGGGGATTCGGGGAGCTGTTTTTT.

This chain uses TRBV4-1 with TRBJ2-7; TRBD1 is a possible D gene (6 bases). Deletions cut 4 bases from V and 6 bases from J, with 19 bases between. Germline CDR1 reads MGHRA; CDR2 reads YSYEKL. This CDR3 contains 15 residues. The CDR3 region is CASSPRSGGDGEQYF. The CDR3 nucleotides are TGCGCCAGCAGCCCGAGGTCTGGGGGCGACGGCGAGCAGTACTTC.

This clonotype was seen at least ten times. The chain combines TRBV7-9 with TRBJ2-2; D possibly corresponds to TRBD2 (6 bases). Germline V gene data show CDR1 as SEHNR and CDR2 as FQNEAQ (reference sequence). V was shortened by 6 bases and J by 3 bases, with 17 bases between the two germline ends. There are 16 residues in the CDR3. The CDR3 loop is CASSPIKDYYTGELFF. The DNA of the CDR3 is TGTGCCAGCAGTCCTATAAAGGACTATTACACCGGGGAGCTGTTTTTT.

Only a few counts were recorded for this clonotype. This chain joins TRBV29-1 and TRBJ2-1, with 8 positions matching TRBD2. CDR1 SQVTM and CDR2 ANQGSEA come from the germline V gene. This CDR3 contains 14 residues. V shed 7 bases and J 8 bases; nucleotides not matched to a gene: 13. CDR3 loop: CSAEDGGAMDEQFF. The CDR3, as DNA: TGCAGCGCCGAGGACGGGGGGGCTATGGATGAGCAGTTCTTC.

The chain combines TRBV27 with TRBJ2-1; D may be TRBD1 or TRBD2 (5 bases each). Trimming pared 5 bases from V and 0 bases from J, leaving 14 bases between. Looked up from germline, CDR1 is MNHEY and CDR2 is SMNVEV (reference sequence). CDR3 length: 16 amino acids. CDR3 in amino acids: CASSVPGPSSYNEQFF. Here the CDR3 DNA reads TGTGCCAGCAGTGTCCCGGGACCGAGCTCCTACAATGAGCAGTTCTTC.

The table lists this clonotype with a count of one. The gene calls are TRBV27 and TRBJ1-1, with TRBD1 as a possible D gene (6 bases). V lost 2 bases and J lost 7, with 14 bases in between. There are 14 residues in the CDR3. Per germline, CDR1 MNHEY and CDR2 SMNVEV (reference sequence). The CDR3 DNA reads TGTGCCAGCAGTTTAAGGGGGGAGTACCGTGAAGCTTTCTTT. This translates into CASSLRGEYREAFF.

This chain links TRBV20-1 with TRBJ1-2; possible D gene TRBD1, 5 bases. The germline V gene has CDR1 DFQATT and CDR2 SNEGSKA (reference sequence). The CDR3 runs 12 residues. Trimming removed 1 base from V and 3 bases from J, with 6 bases in between. CDR3 loop: CSARGDYYGYTF. DNA of the CDR3: TGCAGTGCTAGAGGGGACTACTATGGCTACACCTTC.

This chain connects TRBV20-1 to TRBJ2-3; D remains unclear. The V end lost 5 bases, the J end lost 2 bases, and 5 bases lay between the germline ends. The germline V gene encodes CDR1 DFQATT and CDR2 SNEGSKA (reference sequence). CDR3 length: 11 amino acids. For the CDR3, the DNA is TGCAGTGCTTCCCTCACAGATACGCAGTATTTT. Protein sequence: CSASLTDTQYF.